Shown below are 13 T cell receptor beta chains from a single sample sequenced in a study of Ad26.COV2.S vaccination and SARS-CoV-2 variants. Produced via immunoSEQ multiplex PCR; TCRdb's table is partial and in-frame only. The table lists 250,000 or so clones, approximately 90% of them singletons, with less than 3.5% in the top ten. Treatment here: some 19 received Ad26.COV2.S at low or high dose, single or two shots; five or six received placebo; per-sample allocation not given. Sample collection was performed on day 63 after the first vaccine or placebo injection. This material consisted of peripheral blood, taken in a trial of Ad26.COV2.S vaccine versus placebo. These receptors all come from a person aged 18-60 years who received the Ad26.COV2.S COVID-19 vaccine or a placebo.

The CDR3 protein is CASSFTQQGLAGNTIYF. The CDR3 bases are TGTGCCAGCAGCTTCACCCAACAGGGACTGGCTGGAAACACCATATATTTT. The genes are TRBV7-2 and TRBJ1-3; a possible D gene is TRBD1 (6 bases). The length of the CDR3 is 17 residues. Trimming removed 3 bases from V and 2 bases from J, with 17 bases in between. CDR1 is SGHTA, CDR2 FQGNSA, per germline. The full variable domain, with the rest looked up from reference TRBV7-2 and TRBJ1-3, is GAGVSQSPSNKVTEKGKDVELRCDPISGHTALYWYRQSLGQGLEFLIYFQGNSAPDKSGLPSDRFSAERTGGSVSTLTIQRTQQEDSAVYLCASSFTQQGLAGNTIYFGEGSWLTVV.

The chain uses TRBV11-1 and TRBJ1-6; TRBD1 matches at 9 bases. V shed 5 bases and J 5 bases; nucleotides not matched to a gene: 1. CDR1 SGHAT and CDR2 FQDESV come from the germline V gene (reference sequence). This CDR3 is built from 14 residues. This chain's CDR3 is CASSRTGDNSPLHF. The CDR3 nucleotides are TGTGCCAGCAGCCGGACAGGGGATAATTCACCCCTCCACTTT. The complete variable domain, with remaining parts taken from reference TRBV11-1 and TRBJ1-6, reads EAEVAQSPRYKITEKSQAVAFWCDPISGHATLYWYRQILGQGPELLVQFQDESVVDDSQLPKDRFSAERLKGVDSTLKIQPAELGDSAMYLCASSRTGDNSPLHFGNGTRLTVT.

This chain links TRBV7-9 with TRBJ1-3; D remains ambiguous. V was shortened by 5 bases and J by 0 bases, with 11 bases between the two germline ends. Germline V gene data show CDR1 as SEHNR and CDR2 as FQNEAQ (reference sequence). The CDR3 covers 15 residues. The DNA for the CDR3 is TGTGCCAGCAGCCCGAGGGAGAGCTCTGGAAACACCATATATTTT. Residues: CASSPRESSGNTIYF.

This chain links TRBV5-8 with TRBJ1-6; D remains unclear. The germline gives CDR1 SGHTS, CDR2 YDEGEE. V lost 0 bases, J lost 4 bases, and 8 bases lay in between. The CDR3 is 15 amino acids. CDR3 sequence: CASSLAGQYNSPLHF. The CDR3 DNA follows: TGTGCCAGCAGCTTGGCCGGGCAATATAATTCACCCCTCCACTTT.

The V gene is TRBV4-3, the J gene TRBJ2-5; perhaps TRBD2 as D (6 bases). The CDR3 consists of 16 residues. Trimming shortened V by 1 base and J by 2 bases, and 14 bases separated the two germline ends. CDR1 and CDR2 (germline): LGHNA, YSLEER. CDR3 sequence (DNA): TGCGCCAGCAGCCAAGGGTTGGAGGGCTTACAAGAGACCCAGTACTTC. Translation: CASSQGLEGLQETQYF.

This clone was detected a few times. The chain uses TRBV30 and TRBJ2-7; unclear D gene. The CDR3 is made up of 12 amino acids. Germline V gives CDR1 GTSNPN, CDR2 SVGIG (reference sequence). V gave up 0 bases and J gave up 6 bases, with 9 bases separating them. In nucleotides, the CDR3 is TGTGCCTGGAGTGTGACCGTTCGCGAGCAGTACTTC. This codes for CAWSVTVREQYF.

A word on this clone: Other nucleotide sequences from this sample produce the same CDR3. V gene TRBV7-3 combines with J gene TRBJ2-3; weak D call: TRBD2 (6 bases). The CDR3 sequence is 15 residues long. Germline-derived CDR1 and CDR2 are SGHTA and FQGTGA. Trimming cost V 2 bases and J 0 bases, with 9 bases left between them. CDR3 in DNA: TGTGCCAGCAGCTTATCTAGCGCGAGCACAGATACGCAGTATTTT. Translated: CASSLSSASTDTQYF.

The chain is built from TRBV11-2 and TRBJ2-1; D uncertain. Germline V gene sequence: CDR1 SGHAT, CDR2 FQNNGV. The CDR3 runs to 11 residues. Trimming left V 5 bases short and J 9 bases short, with 8 bases between. The CDR3 is CASSQGSEQFF. The DNA for the CDR3 is TGTGCCAGCAGCCAAGGATCTGAGCAGTTCTTC. Using reference TRBV11-2 and TRBJ2-1 for the parts outside the CDR3, the full variable domain is EAGVAQSPRYKIIEKRQSVAFWCNPISGHATLYWYQQILGQGPKLLIQFQNNGVVDDSQLPKDRFSAERLKGVDSTLKIQPAKLEDSAVYLCASSQGSEQFFGPGTRLTVL.

V is TRBV11-3 and J is TRBJ2-2; D gene uncertain. CDR1 and CDR2 from the germline V gene are SGHNT and YENEEA. Trimming left V 0 bases short and J 1 base short, with 3 bases between. The length of the CDR3 is 14 residues. The CDR3 DNA reads as TGTGCCAGCAGCTTAGAGCAGAACACCGGGGAGCTGTTTTTT. Translated, it gives CASSLEQNTGELFF. Using reference TRBV11-3 and TRBJ2-2 for the parts outside the CDR3, the full variable domain is EAGVVQSPRYKIIEKKQPVAFWCNPISGHNTLYWYLQNLGQGPELLIRYENEEAVDDSQLPKDRFSAERLKGVDSTLKIQPAELGDSAVYLCASSLEQNTGELFFGEGSRLTVL.

V gene TRBV3-1 (or the pseudogene TRBV3-2) combines with J gene TRBJ2-3, with D unresolved. Per the germline V gene, CDR1 is LGHDT and CDR2 is YNNKEL (reference sequence). This CDR3 has 14 residues. Deletions cut 4 bases from V and 1 base from J, with 9 bases between. DNA for the CDR3: TGTGCCAGCAGCCTGTGGCAGCGCACAGATACGCAGTATTTT. This encodes CASSLWQRTDTQYF.

This clone was counted once. The rearrangement joins TRBV5-5 to TRBJ1-4, with 9 bases lining up with TRBD1. The germline CDR1 and CDR2 sequences are SGHKS and YYEKEE (reference sequence). The CDR3 is made up of 16 amino acids. V gave up 4 bases and J gave up 0 bases; unmatched junction bases: 4. Here the CDR3 DNA reads TGTGCCAGCAGCAGGGACAGGGTGCCAACTAATGAAAAACTGTTTTTT. It yields the protein CASSRDRVPTNEKLFF.

The chain carries TRBV5-1 and TRBJ1-2; 12 nucleotides line up with TRBD1. This CDR3 is 15 amino acids long. V trimming: 3 bases; J trimming: 4 bases; junction bases outside the gene matches: 4. From germline, CDR1 is SGHRS and CDR2 YFSETQ. The CDR3, as DNA: TGCGCCAGCAGCTCCGGGACAGGGGGCGCCTATGGCTACACCTTC. It codes for CASSSGTGGAYGYTF. The complete variable domain, with remaining parts taken from reference TRBV5-1 and TRBJ1-2, reads KAGVTQTPRYLIKTRGQQVTLSCSPISGHRSVSWYQQTPGQGLQFLFEYFSETQRNKGNFPGRFSGRQFSNSRSEMNVSTLELGDSALYLCASSSGTGGAYGYTFGSGTRLTVV.

The chain links TRBV7-8 to TRBJ1-4, with D possibly being TRBD1 (6 bases). CDR3 length equals 14 residues. V was shortened by 1 base and J by 10 bases, with 13 bases between the two germline ends. Germline V gene data show CDR1 as SGHVS and CDR2 as FQNEAQ. The CDR3 protein is CASSLEAGAAKLFF. The CDR3, as DNA: TGTGCCAGCAGCTTAGAGGCAGGGGCTGCAAAACTGTTTTTT.